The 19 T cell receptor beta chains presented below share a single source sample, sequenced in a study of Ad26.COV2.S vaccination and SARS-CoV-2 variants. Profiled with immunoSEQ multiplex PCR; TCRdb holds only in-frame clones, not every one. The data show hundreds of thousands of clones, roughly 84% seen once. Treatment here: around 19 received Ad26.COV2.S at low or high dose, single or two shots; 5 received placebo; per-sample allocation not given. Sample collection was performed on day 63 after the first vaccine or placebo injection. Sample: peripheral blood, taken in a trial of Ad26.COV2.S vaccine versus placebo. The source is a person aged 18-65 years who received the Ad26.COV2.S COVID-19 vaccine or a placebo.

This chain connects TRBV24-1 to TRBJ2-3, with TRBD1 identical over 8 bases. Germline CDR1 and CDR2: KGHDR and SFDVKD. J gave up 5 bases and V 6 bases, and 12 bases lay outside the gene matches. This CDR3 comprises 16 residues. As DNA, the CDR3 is TGTGCCACCAGTACTACACGCGAGACAGGGGAAGATACGCAGTATTTT. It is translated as CATSTTRETGEDTQYF.

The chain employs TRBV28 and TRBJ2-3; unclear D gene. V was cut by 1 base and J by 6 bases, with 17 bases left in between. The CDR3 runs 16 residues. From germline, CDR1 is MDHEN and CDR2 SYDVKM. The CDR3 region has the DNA TGTGCCAGCAGTTTATCGACTGCCACCAGTGAGGATACGCAGTATTTT. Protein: CASSLSTATSEDTQYF. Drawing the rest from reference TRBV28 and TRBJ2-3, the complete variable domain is DVKVTQSSRYLVKRTGEKVFLECVQDMDHENMFWYRQDPGLGLRLIYFSYDVKMKEKGDIPEGYSVSREKKERFSLILESASTNQTSMYLCASSLSTATSEDTQYFGPGTRLTVL.

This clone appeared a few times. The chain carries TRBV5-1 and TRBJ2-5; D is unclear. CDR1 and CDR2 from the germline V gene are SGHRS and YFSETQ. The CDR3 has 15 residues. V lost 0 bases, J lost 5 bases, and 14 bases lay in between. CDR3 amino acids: CASSLGRTLWETQYF. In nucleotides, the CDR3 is TGCGCCAGCAGCTTGGGCAGAACGCTCTGGGAGACCCAGTACTTC.

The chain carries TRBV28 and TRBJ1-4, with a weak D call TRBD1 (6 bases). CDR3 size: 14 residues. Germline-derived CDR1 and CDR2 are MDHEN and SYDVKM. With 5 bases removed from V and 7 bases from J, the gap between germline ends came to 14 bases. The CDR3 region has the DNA TGTGCCAGCAGTCTTAGGACAGAAACTGAAAAACTGTTTTTT. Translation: CASSLRTETEKLFF.

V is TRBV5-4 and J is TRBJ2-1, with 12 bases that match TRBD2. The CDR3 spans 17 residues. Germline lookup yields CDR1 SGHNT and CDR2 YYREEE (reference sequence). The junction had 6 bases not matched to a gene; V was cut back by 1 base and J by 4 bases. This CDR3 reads CASSLLTSGGPYNEQFF. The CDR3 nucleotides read TGTGCCAGCAGCTTGTTGACTAGCGGGGGCCCTTACAATGAGCAGTTCTTC.

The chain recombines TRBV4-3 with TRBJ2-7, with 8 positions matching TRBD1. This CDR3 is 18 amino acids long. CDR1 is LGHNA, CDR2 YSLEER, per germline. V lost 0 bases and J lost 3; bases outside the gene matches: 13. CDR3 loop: CASSQDSPLTGEHYEQYF. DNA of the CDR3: TGCGCCAGCAGCCAAGATAGCCCACTGACAGGGGAACACTACGAGCAGTACTTC.

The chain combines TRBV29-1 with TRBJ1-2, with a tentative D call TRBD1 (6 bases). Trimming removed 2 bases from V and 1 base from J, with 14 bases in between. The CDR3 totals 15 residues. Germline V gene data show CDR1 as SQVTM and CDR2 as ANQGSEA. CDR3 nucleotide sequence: TGCAGCGTTGAAAAAGGGGGGCAGGGTAACTATGGCTACACCTTC. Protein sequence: CSVEKGGQGNYGYTF.

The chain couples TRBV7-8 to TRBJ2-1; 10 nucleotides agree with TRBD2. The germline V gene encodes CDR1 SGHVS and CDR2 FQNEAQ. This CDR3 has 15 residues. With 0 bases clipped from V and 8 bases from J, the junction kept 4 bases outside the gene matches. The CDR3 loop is CASSLALAGDDEQFF. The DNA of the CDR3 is TGTGCCAGCAGCTTAGCTCTAGCGGGAGACGATGAGCAGTTCTTC.

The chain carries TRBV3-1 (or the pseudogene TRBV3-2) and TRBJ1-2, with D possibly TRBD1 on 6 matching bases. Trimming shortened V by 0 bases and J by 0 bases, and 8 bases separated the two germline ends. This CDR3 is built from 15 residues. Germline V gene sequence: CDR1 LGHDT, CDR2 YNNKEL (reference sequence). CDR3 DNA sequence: TGTGCCAGCAGCCAAGATGGGACAACTAACTATGGCTACACCTTC. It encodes CASSQDGTTNYGYTF.

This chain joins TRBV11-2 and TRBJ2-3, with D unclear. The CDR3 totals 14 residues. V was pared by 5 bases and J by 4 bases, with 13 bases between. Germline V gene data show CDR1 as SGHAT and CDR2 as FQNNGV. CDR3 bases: TGTGCCAGCAGCCCCCTCCTGGCTGCAGATACGCAGTATTTT. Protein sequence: CASSPLLAADTQYF.

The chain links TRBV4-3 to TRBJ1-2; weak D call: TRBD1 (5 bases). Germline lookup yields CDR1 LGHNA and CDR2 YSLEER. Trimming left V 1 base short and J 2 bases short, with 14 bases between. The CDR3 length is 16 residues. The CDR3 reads CASSQGPGTGNYGYTF. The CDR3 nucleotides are TGCGCCAGCAGCCAAGGTCCCGGGACGGGAAACTATGGCTACACCTTC.

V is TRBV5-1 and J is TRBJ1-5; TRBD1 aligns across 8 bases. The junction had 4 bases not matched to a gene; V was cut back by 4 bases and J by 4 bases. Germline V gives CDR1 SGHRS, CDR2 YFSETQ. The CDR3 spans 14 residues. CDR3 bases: TGCGCCAGCAGCATCGGGACAGGAAATCAGCCCCAGCATTTT. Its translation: CASSIGTGNQPQHF.

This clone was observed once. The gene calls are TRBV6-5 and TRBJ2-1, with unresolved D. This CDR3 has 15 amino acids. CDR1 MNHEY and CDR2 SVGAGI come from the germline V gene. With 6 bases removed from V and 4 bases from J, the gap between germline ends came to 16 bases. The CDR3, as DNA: TGTGCCAGCAGGAGACCCGGCATTGATTACAATGAGCAGTTCTTC. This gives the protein CASRRPGIDYNEQFF.

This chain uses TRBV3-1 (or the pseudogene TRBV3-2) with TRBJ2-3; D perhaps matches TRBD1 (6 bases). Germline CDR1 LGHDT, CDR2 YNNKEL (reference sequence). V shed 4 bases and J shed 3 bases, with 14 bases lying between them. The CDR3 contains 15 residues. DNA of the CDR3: TGTGCCAGCAGCCTCATCGGGACACCTACAGATACGCAGTATTTT. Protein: CASSLIGTPTDTQYF.

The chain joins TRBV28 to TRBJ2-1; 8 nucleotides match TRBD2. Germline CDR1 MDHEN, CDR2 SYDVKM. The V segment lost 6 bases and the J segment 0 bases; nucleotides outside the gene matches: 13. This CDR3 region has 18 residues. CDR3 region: CASRLGTSGSSSYNEQFF. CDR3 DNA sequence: TGTGCCAGCAGGCTCGGTACTAGCGGATCCAGCTCCTACAATGAGCAGTTCTTC.

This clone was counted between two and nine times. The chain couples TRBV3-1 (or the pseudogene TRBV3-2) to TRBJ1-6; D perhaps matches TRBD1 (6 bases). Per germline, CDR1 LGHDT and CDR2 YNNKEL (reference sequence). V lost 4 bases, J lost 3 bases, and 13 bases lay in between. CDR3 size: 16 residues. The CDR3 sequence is CASSLDSNNYNSPLHF. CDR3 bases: TGTGCCAGCAGCCTGGACAGTAATAACTATAATTCACCCCTCCACTTT.

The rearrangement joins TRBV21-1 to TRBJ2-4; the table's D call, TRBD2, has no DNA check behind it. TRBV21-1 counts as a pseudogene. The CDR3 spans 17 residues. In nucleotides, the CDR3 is TGTGCCAGCAGCTCCTTCGAGGAGGGGCGAGGAAAAAACATTCAGTACTTC. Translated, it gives CASSSFEEGRGKNIQYF.

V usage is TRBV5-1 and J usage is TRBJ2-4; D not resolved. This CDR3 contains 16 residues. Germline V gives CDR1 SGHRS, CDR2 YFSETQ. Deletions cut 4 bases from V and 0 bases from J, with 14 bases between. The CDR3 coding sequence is TGCGCCAGCAGCCAGGATGGTTGGGTAGCCAAAAACATTCAGTACTTC. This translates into CASSQDGWVAKNIQYF.

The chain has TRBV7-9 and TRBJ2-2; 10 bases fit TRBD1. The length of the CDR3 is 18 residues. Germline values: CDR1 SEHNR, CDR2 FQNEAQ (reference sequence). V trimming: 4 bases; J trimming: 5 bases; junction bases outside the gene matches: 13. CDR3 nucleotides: TGTGCCAGCAGCTCCGTTGGTTGGACAGGGGGAGCTACCGGGGAGCTGTTTTTT. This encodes CASSSVGWTGGATGELFF.